The sequence of this T cell receptor (beta chain) was determined in a study of neoadjuvant nivolumab and ipilimumab in lung cancer (dated by TCRdb to between 2020 and 2021). For the wider study: Nivolumab was given at 3 mg/kg intravenously on days 1, 15 and 29, and the combination arm added ipilimumab 1 mg/kg on day 1 only. The major pathologic response (MPR) rate in the intention-to-treat population in each study arm was designated as the primary trial endpoint. A total of around 45 patients with operable NSCLC were treated in the trial, with 23 randomized to nivolumab monotherapy and roughly 21 randomized to nivolumab plus ipilimumab. The study compared TCR repertoires in pretherapy (baseline) peripheral blood with TCR repertoires in tumors resected at surgery after neoadjuvant immune checkpoint blockade. Matched pretherapy and resected tumor pairs were analyzed for seven patients, of whom four received nivolumab and three received nivolumab plus ipilimumab.

Results the study describes overall, beyond this receptor: No significant correlation was found between TCR clonality and pathologic tumor regression, and only one major-pathologic-response sample was available for the clonality analysis. Compared with tumor-adjacent uninvolved lung, resected tumors had greater TCR richness and clonality, and increases showed up in more of the dual-therapy-treated tumors. From pretherapy to surgery, tumor T-cell richness and clonality went up in three of three dual-therapy tumors, versus only two of four nivolumab-treated tumors. A small number of samples was subjected to TCR sequencing. Richness in tumors resected after neoadjuvant therapy showed a positive correlation with pretherapy blood TCR richness (Spearman R ≈ 0.78).

The germline V gene supplies CDR1 SGHRS and CDR2 YFSETQ. Trimming accounts for 3 bases at V and 0 bases at J, while the number of junction bases matched to no gene is 4. The CDR3, from cysteine to phenylalanine, totals 15 residues. The only DNA kept is the CDR3, 45 bases in frame from the first base. Receptor libraries were prepared by the immunoSEQ multiplex PCR assay. Per the original workflow: Richness and clonality were used to summarize the repertoires, and clones that significantly expanded or contracted between pre- and post-therapy samples were identified. The immuneACCESS repertoire file appears here via TCRdb, limited to in-frame rearrangements. These files lack a portion of the clones; in checked studies, under half of the deficit traces to unresolved V genes, and the cause of the others is not known. V, J and clone size are those of that table, while D and trimming were read from the DNA. Counted in this sample were about 9,000 clones; about 87% of them appeared once. The top ten hold 6.5% to 9.5% of the sample.

Regarding this clone: Its antigen is still unknown. Base quality data are lacking; no much larger clone is found one base away.

The sample's time point label is to be understood as: at surgical resection after neoadjuvant nivolumab +/- ipilimumab. The samples were taken from NEOSTAR, a phase 2 randomized trial in operable NSCLC that tested neoadjuvant nivolumab or nivolumab plus ipilimumab, followed by surgery. Sequenced material: tumor tissue, taken after neoadjuvant nivolumab, alone or with ipilimumab, at or shortly before surgery. The rearranged chain carries TRBV5-1 and TRBJ1-1; TRBD1 aligns with 8 central bases. This sequence originates from an adult with non-small cell lung cancer. The nucleotide sequence reads as follows: TGCGCCAGCAGCTCTACGACAGGGGTGAACACTGAAGCTTTCTTT. The encoded protein is CASSSTTGVNTEAFF.